Listed here are 20 T cell receptor beta chains from one sample, sequenced in a study of blood T cell repertoires in COVID-19. Profiling relied on immunoSEQ multiplex PCR, and the TCRdb table lists in-frame clones only, not all of them. Of some 160,000 clones in the sample, 89% were seen once. The sequenced sample consisted of peripheral blood. These TCRs come from a man in his sixties with acute or convalescent COVID-19.

This chain uses TRBV2 with TRBJ1-5; TRBD1 matches 9 bases. This CDR3 has 16 residues. The germline V gene has CDR1 SNHLY and CDR2 FYNNEI. Trimming at V came to 4 bases and at J to 7 bases, leaving 11 bases not matched to a gene. CDR3 residues: CASSVSGQGTGQPQHF. Here the CDR3 DNA reads TGTGCCAGCAGTGTATCGGGACAGGGAACTGGGCAGCCCCAGCATTTT.

The chain combines TRBV7-7 with TRBJ2-2, with TRBD2 matching 7 bases. The CDR3 has 14 amino acids. Trimming took 1 base from V and 6 from J; bases not matched to a gene: 2. The germline V gene encodes CDR1 SSHAT and CDR2 FNYEAQ (reference sequence). CDR3 DNA: TGTGCCAGCAGCTTAGGTCGGGGGGCCGGGGAGCTGTTTTTT. Translated: CASSLGRGAGELFF.

The chain is built from TRBV19 and TRBJ1-2; no clear D gene. V lost 5 bases and J 6 bases, leaving 13 bases between the germline ends. The CDR3 is 13 residues long. In germline, CDR1 is LNHDA, CDR2 SQIVND (reference sequence). CDR3 loop: CASSRGGSHGYTF. In DNA, the CDR3 is TGTGCCAGTAGTCGTGGAGGGTCCCATGGCTACACCTTC.

This chain links TRBV15 with TRBJ1-1; no firm D call. This CDR3 is built from 16 residues. Germline V gene sequence: CDR1 LNHNV, CDR2 YYDKDF (reference sequence). V was cut by 0 bases and J by 0 bases, with 11 bases left in between. The CDR3 reads CATSRDLGFMNTEAFF. As DNA, the CDR3 is TGTGCCACCAGCAGAGATCTTGGCTTCATGAACACTGAAGCTTTCTTT.

This chain connects TRBV12-5 to TRBJ2-1; 8 bases match TRBD2. Germline trimming cut 7 bases from V and 0 bases from J; bases unmatched to any gene: 8. CDR1 is LGHNT, CDR2 FRNRAP, per germline. CDR3 length: 16 residues. CDR3 sequence: CASAPPRGGSYNEQFF. The CDR3 DNA follows: TGTGCTAGTGCCCCGCCCCGGGGGGGCTCCTACAATGAGCAGTTCTTC. Looking up the rest from reference TRBV12-5 and TRBJ2-1 gives the full variable domain: DARVTQTPRHKVTEMGQEVTMRCQPILGHNTVFWYRQTMMQGLELLAYFRNRAPLDDSGMPKDRFSAEMPDATLATLKIQPSEPRDSAVYFCASAPPRGGSYNEQFFGPGTRLTVL.

The chain uses TRBV5-1 and TRBJ2-6; TRBD2 might be the D (7 bases). Trimming cost V 0 bases and J 4 bases, with 11 bases left between them. Germline-derived CDR1 and CDR2 are SGHRS and YFSETQ. This CDR3 spans 16 amino acids. The CDR3 spells CASSLEGGPGANVLTF. CDR3 nucleotides: TGCGCCAGCAGCTTGGAGGGGGGGCCCGGGGCCAACGTCCTGACTTTC.

The chain recombines TRBV3-1 (or the pseudogene TRBV3-2) with TRBJ1-2; 8 bases are a match to TRBD1. The CDR3 runs 13 residues. Germline values: CDR1 LGHDT, CDR2 YNNKEL (reference sequence). Losses at the gene ends were 4 bases for V and 2 bases for J; bases not matched to a gene: 0. CDR3: CASSRTGNYGYTF. The DNA for the CDR3 is TGTGCCAGCAGCCGGACAGGGAACTATGGCTACACCTTC.

The rearrangement joins TRBV6-5 to TRBJ1-1, with TRBD1 identical over 7 bases. There are 13 residues in the CDR3. CDR1 and CDR2 (germline): MNHEY, SVGAGI. V lost 2 bases and J lost 6; bases outside the gene matches: 3. CDR3 in amino acids: CASSYVQGAEAFF. CDR3 bases: TGTGCCAGCAGTTACGTGCAGGGGGCTGAAGCTTTCTTT.

The chain couples TRBV11-3 to TRBJ2-1; 8 bases are a match to TRBD2. The CDR3 length is 16 residues. J lost 7 bases, V lost 4 bases, and 12 bases had no gene match. Per germline, CDR1 SGHNT and CDR2 YENEEA. The CDR3 loop is CASSSSGGQGWNEQFF. Here the CDR3 DNA reads TGTGCCAGCAGCTCATCGGGGGGGCAGGGGTGGAATGAGCAGTTCTTC.

This chain joins TRBV11-1 and TRBJ2-1, with D possibly TRBD1 on 5 matching bases. The CDR3 is 15 amino acids. CDR1 and CDR2 from the germline V gene are SGHAT and FQDESV (reference sequence). Deletions cut 3 bases from V and 6 bases from J, with 15 bases between. The CDR3, as DNA: TGTGCCAGCAGCTTCTCCAGGGTAATGGGCAATGAGCAGTTCTTC. This sequence encodes CASSFSRVMGNEQFF.

The rearrangement links TRBV5-4 to TRBJ1-1, with 11 bases aligning to TRBD1. The CDR3 consists of 17 residues. The junction had 7 bases not matched to a gene; V was cut back by 3 bases and J by 0 bases. Per the germline V gene, CDR1 is SGHNT and CDR2 is YYREEE (reference sequence). CDR3 loop: CASSSLPGQGVNTEAFF. DNA for the CDR3: TGTGCCAGCAGCTCCCTCCCGGGACAGGGGGTGAACACTGAAGCTTTCTTT.

The chain carries TRBV18 and TRBJ2-7; 8 nucleotides align to TRBD2. The V gene end was trimmed by 6 bases and the J gene end by 6 bases; junction bases not matched to a gene: 7. Germline values: CDR1 KGHSH, CDR2 LQKENI. CDR3 length equals 13 residues. CDR3 nucleotides: TGTGCCAGCTCCCTGGAGCGGGGGACCGAGCAGTACTTC. It codes for CASSLERGTEQYF.

The genes are TRBV29-1 and TRBJ2-3, with 7 bases identical to TRBD1. The CDR3 runs 14 residues. CDR1 is SQVTM, CDR2 ANQGSEA, per germline. Trimming removed 7 bases from V and 10 bases from J; junction bases left unmatched: 17. As DNA, the CDR3 is TGCAGCGCCCGAATTGAGACAGGGAGACCCGCGCAGTATTTT. This translates into CSARIETGRPAQYF.

The rearrangement uses TRBV2 and TRBJ1-5; TRBD1 matches at 7 bases. There are 13 residues in the CDR3. Losses at the gene ends were 5 bases for V and 5 bases for J; bases not matched to a gene: 3. Germline V gene sequence: CDR1 SNHLY, CDR2 FYNNEI. This CDR3 is CASSFRGDQPQHF. In DNA form, the CDR3 reads TGTGCCAGCAGTTTCAGGGGGGATCAGCCCCAGCATTTT. The whole variable domain, filled in from reference TRBV2 and TRBJ1-5, reads EPEVTQTPSHQVTQMGQEVILRCVPISNHLYFYWYRQILGQKVEFLVSFYNNEISEKSEIFDDQFSVERPDGSNFTLKIRSTKLEDSAMYFCASSFRGDQPQHFGDGTRLSIL.

The chain joins TRBV12-3 or TRBV12-4 to TRBJ1-2; 8 nucleotides agree with TRBD1. CDR3 length: 11 residues. V dropped 4 bases and J dropped 8; count of bases not matched to a gene: 0. The chain's CDR3 is CASSSGGGYTF. The CDR3 DNA reads TGTGCCAGCAGTTCAGGGGGCGGCTACACCTTC.

The table lists this clone with a few counts. The V call is TRBV3-1 (or the pseudogene TRBV3-2), the J call TRBJ2-5, with no clear D. Between the trimmed V and J ends, which lost 4 bases and 4 bases, there was a span of 10 bases. CDR1 is LGHDT and CDR2 is YNNKEL in the germline V gene (reference sequence). CDR3 length: 13 amino acids. The CDR3 DNA follows: TGTGCCAGCAGCCCCTCTCTGCGAGAGACCCAGTACTTC. Its protein product is CASSPSLRETQYF.

Only one count was recorded for this clone. Other DNA sequences in the sample encode the same CDR3. The chain is built from TRBV20-1 and TRBJ1-5; possibly TRBD1 for D (5 bases). CDR1 and CDR2 (germline): DFQATT, SNEGSKA (reference sequence). The CDR3 has 14 amino acids. Trimming stripped 3 bases from V and 2 bases from J, with 11 bases between. The chain's CDR3 is CSASRGTGNQPQHF. The DNA of the CDR3 is TGCAGTGCTAGTCGGGGGACGGGCAATCAGCCCCAGCATTTT.

The chain employs TRBV11-2 and TRBJ1-5; the D is unclear. CDR1 SGHAT and CDR2 FQNNGV come from the germline V gene. The CDR3 is 13 residues long. The ends were cut back, 4 bases at V and 4 bases at J, with 8 bases in the middle. The CDR3 sequence: CASSSQTNQPQHF. CDR3 nucleotide sequence: TGTGCCAGCAGCTCGCAGACTAATCAGCCCCAGCATTTT.

This sequence joins TRBV15 and TRBJ1-4, with TRBD1 identical over 7 bases. The CDR3 consists of 16 residues. J gave up 8 bases and V 0 bases, and 9 bases lay outside the gene matches. CDR1 is LNHNV and CDR2 is YYDKDF in the germline V gene (reference sequence). This chain's CDR3 is CATSRDIGQAVEKLFF. CDR3 coding DNA: TGTGCCACCAGCAGAGATATAGGACAGGCGGTCGAAAAACTGTTTTTT.

This chain links TRBV11-2 with TRBJ1-5; D unresolved. Germline V gene lookup returns CDR1 SGHAT and CDR2 FQNNGV. Trimming took off 3 bases at V and 6 bases at J, with 9 bases between the two ends. The CDR3 is 13 residues long. CDR3 nucleotides: TGTGCCAGCAGCTTCGCCCCGGGTCAGCCCCAGCATTTT. The encoded protein is CASSFAPGQPQHF.